This entry describes one T cell receptor (beta chain). Both 60 Vbeta primers and 13 Jbeta primers went into the PCR. Sequencing was performed with immunoSEQ multiplex PCR; in TCRdb, only in-frame clones are kept and a portion is missing. The sample consists of about 120,000 clones, 70% to 80% of them appearing once. V lost 1 base, J lost 3 bases, and 9 bases lay in between. Per germline, CDR1 MGHRA and CDR2 YSYEKL. This CDR3 region has 14 residues. The donors were healthy bone marrow donors. This specimen comes from a study of cytomegalovirus exposure and HLA in healthy donors. The source of this sequence is a female donor in good health and CMV-seronegative. The sample was PBMCs. The chain employs TRBV4-1 and TRBJ1-2; D is unresolved. CDR3 bases: TGCGCCAGCAGCCAAGTAACGGGTGACTATGGCTACACCTTC. It yields the protein CASSQVTGDYGYTF.